A selection of T cell receptor beta chains follows, all from one sample in a study of OX40 agonist ivuxolimab in advanced cancers. The assay was immunoSEQ multiplex PCR, and TCRdb's table has in-frame clones only and misses some. In the table there are about 30,000 clones, 70% to 90% of which are singletons. The material sequenced was CD4+ or CD8+ T cells sorted from blood, taken in a trial of the OX40 agonist ivuxolimab. The receptors come from an adult with an advanced solid tumor such as melanoma, head and neck, liver or kidney cancer. The CDR3 runs from the conserved cysteine through the conserved F or W. The D gene is left open where the match is weak. Expanded clones get a size class; other rows say once, few or many, or leave the size out.

>TRBV10-3|TRBJ1-1|NA|TRBD1
TGTGCCATCAGTGGGACAGGGTCGAACACTGAAGCTTTCTTT
CAISGTGSNTEAFF
>TRBV5-5|TRBJ2-7|NA|TRBD1
TGTGCCAGCAGAACCGGGACAGGGGGCTACGAGCAGTACTTC
CASRTGTGGYEQYF
>TRBV5-1|TRBJ2-5|NA|TRBD1
TGCGCCAGCAGCATCGGACAGGGAAAAGAGACCCAGTACTTC
CASSIGQGKETQYF
>TRBV5-6|TRBJ2-3|NA|TRBD1
TGTGCCAGCAGCTTGGCCCGGGACAGTAGCAGGGGTACGCAGTATTTT
CASSLARDSSRGTQYF
>TRBV6-1|TRBJ1-1|NA|TRBD1
TGTGCCAGCAGGTACCCAGGGGGGCCGGTTGCAGCTTTCTTT
CASRYPGGPVAAFF
>TRBV29-1|TRBJ2-1|NA|NA
TGCAGCGTGGCTTTTCGGGACAAGGTCTACAATGAGCAGTTCTTC
CSVAFRDKVYNEQFF
>TRBV4-2|TRBJ2-7|once|TRBD1
TGTGCCAGCAGCTTATCCGGGACAGGAGCCTACGAGCAGTACTTC
CASSLSGTGAYEQYF
>TRBV5-1|TRBJ1-4|once|TRBD1
TGCGCCAGCAGCTTGGGACAGGGACTTGAAAAACTGTTTTTT
CASSLGQGLEKLFF
>TRBV19|TRBJ2-1|NA|TRBD2
TGTGCCAGTAGTACACAAGGACTAGCGGATGAGCAGTTCTTC
CASSTQGLADEQFF
>TRBV21-1|TRBJ1-1|once|NA
TGTGCCAGCAGCGGGATCGGCTACACAATTCGCACTGAAGCTTTCTTT
CASSGIGYTIRTEAFF
>TRBV27|TRBJ1-1|NA|NA
TGTGCCAGCACCTTAACACCGACAGGGAACACTGAAGCTTTCTTT
CASTLTPTGNTEAFF
>TRBV11-1|TRBJ2-3|NA|NA
TGTGCCAGCAGCTTAGGCGGGGATAGCACAGATACGCAGTATTTT
CASSLGGDSTDTQYF
>TRBV27|TRBJ1-2|NA|NA
TGTGCCAGCAGTTTGCTGACAGGCGGACACGCTAACTATGGCTACACCTTC
CASSLLTGGHANYGYTF
>TRBV19|TRBJ1-2|NA|NA
TGTGCCAGTAGTGACTCGGGGGTAGATGGCTACACCTTC
CASSDSGVDGYTF
>TRBV4-1|TRBJ2-7|NA|NA
TGCGCCAGCAGCCAAGATCTCCGGACAGTAGTCTACGAGCAGTACTTC
CASSQDLRTVVYEQYF
>TRBV7-9|TRBJ2-5|NA|NA
TGTGCCAGCAGCCGGAATTGGGAGGAAGAGACCCAGTACTTC
CASSRNWEEETQYF
>TRBV5-6|TRBJ1-2|NA|NA
TGTGCCAGCAGCTTGGTTCAGGGTAGCTACACCTTC
CASSLVQGSYTF
>TRBV7-2|TRBJ2-7|once|NA
TGTGCCAGCAGCTTAGCGGGGGGGCGCTACGAGCAGTACTTC
CASSLAGGRYEQYF
>TRBV2|TRBJ2-5|once|TRBD2
TGTGCCAGCACCCTAGAGTGGCCGGGGGGGCAGAAAGAGACCCAGTACTTC
CASTLEWPGGQKETQYF
>TRBV29-1|TRBJ2-4|NA|NA
TGCAGCGTGTTAGGGTCGGGCAAAAACATTCAGTACTTC
CSVLGSGKNIQYF
>TRBV18|TRBJ1-2|NA|NA
TGTGCCAGCTCACCACCGGGGACGGACGGAGAATTTACTAACTATGGCTACACCTTC
CASSPPGTDGEFTNYGYTF
>TRBV27|TRBJ2-7|NA|NA
TGTGCCAGCAGTTTAAGCAGTGGCGAGCAGTACTTC
CASSLSSGEQYF
>TRBV7-8|TRBJ1-5|NA|TRBD1
TGTGCCAGCAGCTTGACAGGGGATCATCAGCCCCAGCATTTT
CASSLTGDHQPQHF
>TRBV11-1|TRBJ2-1|NA|TRBD1
TGTGCCAGCAGCGCCCGGGACAGGGTTTTCAATGAGCAGTTCTTC
CASSARDRVFNEQFF
>TRBV27|TRBJ1-1|NA|NA
TGTGCCAGCAGTTTAGGGAACACTGAAGCTTTCTTT
CASSLGNTEAFF
>TRBV4-2|TRBJ1-1|NA|TRBD1
TGTGCCAGCAGCCAGGCCGGGACAGGGAACACTGAAGCTTTCTTT
CASSQAGTGNTEAFF
>TRBV9|TRBJ1-3|NA|NA
TGTGCCAGCAGCGCACGGACACCCCCGGTCTCTGGAAACACCATATATTTT
CASSARTPPVSGNTIYF
>TRBV19|TRBJ2-2|NA|NA
TGTGCCAGTAGTATAGATGAAGGGGTCCGACAGCGGACCGGGGAGCTGTTTTTT
CASSIDEGVRQRTGELFF
>TRBV27|TRBJ2-1|few|NA
TGTGCCAGCAGTTTATCAAGGCGCAATGAGCAGTTCTTC
CASSLSRRNEQFF
>TRBV25-1|TRBJ2-7|NA|NA
TGTGCCAGCAGGGGCCTGGGGGAGCAGTACTTC
CASRGLGEQYF
>TRBV5-5|TRBJ2-2|once|NA
TGTGCCAGCAGCTTGGACACCTACACCGGGGAGCTGTTTTTT
CASSLDTYTGELFF
>TRBV15|TRBJ1-2|once|NA
TGTGCCACCAGCAGGGGAACGTCGGAGGGCTACACCTTC
CATSRGTSEGYTF
>TRBV15|TRBJ2-3|once|NA
TGTGCCACTTGGAGGCCCCTCACAGATACGCAGTATTTT
CATWRPLTDTQYF
>TRBV4-1|TRBJ2-1|NA|TRBD2
TGCGCCAGCAGCCAAGGACCAGCGGGGGGTTACAATGAGCAGTTCTTC
CASSQGPAGGYNEQFF
>TRBV11-2|TRBJ2-1|NA|NA
TGTGCCAGCAGTAGACTGAGCTCCTACAATGAGCAGTTCTTC
CASSRLSSYNEQFF
>TRBV28|TRBJ1-2|NA|TRBD1
TGTGCCAGCAGCGTTCAGACAGGGGTCTATGGCTACACCTTC
CASSVQTGVYGYTF
>TRBV7-6|TRBJ2-5|once|NA
TGTGCCAGCAGCTTAGGGGGAGCAGCCCAAGAGACCCAGTACTTC
CASSLGGAAQETQYF
>TRBV5-6|TRBJ1-5|NA|TRBD1
TGTGCCAGCAGCTTGAGGGACAGCAGCAATCAGCCCCAGCATTTT
CASSLRDSSNQPQHF
>TRBV29-1|TRBJ2-2|NA|TRBD1
TGCAGCGTGAAAGGACAGGTCGACACCGGGGAGCTGTTTTTT
CSVKGQVDTGELFF
>TRBV13|TRBJ1-2|NA|TRBD1
TGTGCCAGCAGCTTAGGGGGACAGCTGACGGGCTACACCTTC
CASSLGGQLTGYTF
>TRBV6-1|TRBJ2-2|NA|NA
TGTGCCATACAGGGACGGAACACCGGGGAGCTGTTTTTT
CAIQGRNTGELFF
>TRBV4-1|TRBJ1-6|NA|NA
TGCGCCAGCAGCCAAGCCGACAGATCCTATAATTCACCCCTCCACTTT
CASSQADRSYNSPLHF
>TRBV6-5|TRBJ1-2|NA|NA
TGTGCCAGCAGTTCCCCAGTTAACTATGGCTACACCTTC
CASSSPVNYGYTF
>TRBV11-1|TRBJ2-7|NA|NA
TGTGCCAGCAGCTTATCGGGCGAGCAGTACTTC
CASSLSGEQYF
>TRBV9|TRBJ2-7|NA|NA
TGTGCCAGCAGATCGGACGACTCCTACGAGCAGTACTTC
CASRSDDSYEQYF
>TRBV2|TRBJ2-1|once|NA
TGTGCCAGCAGTGAAGGGGACGTCGACCAGTTCTTC
CASSEGDVDQFF
>TRBV7-9|TRBJ1-4|NA|NA
TGTGCCAGCAGCTCGGACCTGGTGGGTGAAAAACTGTTTTTT
CASSSDLVGEKLFF
>TRBV27|TRBJ2-1|NA|TRBD2
TGTGCCAGCAGTTTAGCGGGGGGGTATGAGCAGTTCTTC
CASSLAGGYEQFF
>TRBV29-1|TRBJ2-7|NA|NA
TGCAGCGTTGAGGGGGGGGCGCAATCCGAGCAGTACTTC
CSVEGGAQSEQYF
>TRBV9|TRBJ2-3|once|TRBD2
TGTGCCAGCAGCGTAGAGGTAGCGGGGGGGCAAGATACGCAGTATTTT
CASSVEVAGGQDTQYF
>TRBV19|TRBJ2-1|NA|NA
TGTGCCAGTAGTATAATACTAGGCCAGTCCTACAATGAGCAGTTCTTC
CASSIILGQSYNEQFF
>TRBV5-4|TRBJ2-7|NA|TRBD1
TGTGCCAGCAGCTATCCGGGACAGGGGATCTACGAGCAGTACTTC
CASSYPGQGIYEQYF
>TRBV23-1|TRBJ1-2|once|NA
TGCGCCAGCAGTCATCGGCTCGGGGGCTACACCTTC
CASSHRLGGYTF
>TRBV19|TRBJ2-1|many|NA
TGTGCCAGTGGGGTGGGATACAATGAGCAGTTCTTC
CASGVGYNEQFF
>TRBV6-5|TRBJ1-5|NA|NA
TGTGCCAGCAGTTACTCTGTTAATCAGCCCCAGCATTTT
CASSYSVNQPQHF